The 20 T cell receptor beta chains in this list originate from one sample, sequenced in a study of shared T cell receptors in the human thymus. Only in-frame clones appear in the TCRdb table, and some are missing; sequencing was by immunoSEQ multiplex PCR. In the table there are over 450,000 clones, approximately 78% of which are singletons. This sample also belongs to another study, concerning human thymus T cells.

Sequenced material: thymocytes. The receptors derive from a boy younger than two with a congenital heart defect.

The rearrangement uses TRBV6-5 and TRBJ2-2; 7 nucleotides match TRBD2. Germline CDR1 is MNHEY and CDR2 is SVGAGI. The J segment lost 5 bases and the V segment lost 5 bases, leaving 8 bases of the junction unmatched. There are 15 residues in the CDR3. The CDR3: CASSPRLAPTGELFF. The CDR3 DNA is TGTGCCAGCAGTCCCAGACTAGCACCGACCGGGGAGCTGTTTTTT.

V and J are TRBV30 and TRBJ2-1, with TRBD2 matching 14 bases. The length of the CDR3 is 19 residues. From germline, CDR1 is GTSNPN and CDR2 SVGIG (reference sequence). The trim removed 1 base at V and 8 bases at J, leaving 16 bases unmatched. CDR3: CAWSGDPGLAGDKGYEQFF. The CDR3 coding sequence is TGTGCCTGGAGTGGGGACCCGGGACTAGCGGGAGACAAAGGGTATGAGCAGTTCTTC.

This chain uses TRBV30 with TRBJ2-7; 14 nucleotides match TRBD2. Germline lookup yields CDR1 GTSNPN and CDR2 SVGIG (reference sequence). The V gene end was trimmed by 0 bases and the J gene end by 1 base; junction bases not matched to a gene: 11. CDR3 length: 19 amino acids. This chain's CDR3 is CAWSVSSLGLAGVSYEQYF. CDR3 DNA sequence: TGTGCCTGGAGTGTAAGTTCCTTGGGACTAGCGGGAGTTTCCTACGAGCAGTACTTC. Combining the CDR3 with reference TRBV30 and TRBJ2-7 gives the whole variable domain SQTIHQWPATLVQPVGSPLSLECTVEGTSNPNLYWYRQAAGRGLQLLFYSVGIGQISSEVPQNLSASRPQDRQFILSSKKLLLSDSGFYLCAWSVSSLGLAGVSYEQYFGPGTRLTVT.

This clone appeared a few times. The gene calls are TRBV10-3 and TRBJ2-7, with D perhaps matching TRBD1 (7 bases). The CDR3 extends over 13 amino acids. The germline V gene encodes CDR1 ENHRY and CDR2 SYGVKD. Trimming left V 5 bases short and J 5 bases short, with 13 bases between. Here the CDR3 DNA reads TGTGCCATCAGTCGGCAGGGGGGCGACGAGCAGTACTTC. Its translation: CAISRQGGDEQYF.

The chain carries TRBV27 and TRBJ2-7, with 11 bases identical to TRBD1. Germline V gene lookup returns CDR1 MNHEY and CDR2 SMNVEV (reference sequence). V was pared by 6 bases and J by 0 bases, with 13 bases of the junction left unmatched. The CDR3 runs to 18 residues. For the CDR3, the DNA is TGTGCCAGCAGGAGAGGGACAGGGGGGTCGACTAACTCCTACGAGCAGTACTTC. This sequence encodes CASRRGTGGSTNSYEQYF.

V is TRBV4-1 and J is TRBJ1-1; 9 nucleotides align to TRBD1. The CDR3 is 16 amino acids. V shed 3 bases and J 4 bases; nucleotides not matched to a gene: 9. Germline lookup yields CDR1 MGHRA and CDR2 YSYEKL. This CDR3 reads CASSHLTGGMSTEAFF. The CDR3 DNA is TGCGCCAGCAGCCATTTGACAGGGGGGATGAGCACTGAAGCTTTCTTT.

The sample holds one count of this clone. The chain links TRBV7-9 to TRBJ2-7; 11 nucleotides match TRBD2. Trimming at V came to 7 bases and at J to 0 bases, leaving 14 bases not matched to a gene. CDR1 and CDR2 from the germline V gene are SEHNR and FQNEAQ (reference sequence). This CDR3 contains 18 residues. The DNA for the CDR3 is TGTGCCAGCAACTACTACGGGACTAGCGGCGGGAGCTCCTACGAGCAGTACTTC. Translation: CASNYYGTSGGSSYEQYF.

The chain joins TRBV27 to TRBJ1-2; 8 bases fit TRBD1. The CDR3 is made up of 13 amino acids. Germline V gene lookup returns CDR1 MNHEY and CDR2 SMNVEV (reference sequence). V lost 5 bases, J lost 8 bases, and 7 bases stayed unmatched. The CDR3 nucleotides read TGTGCCAGCAGTCCTGACAGGGGTTTCGGCTACACCTTC. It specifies CASSPDRGFGYTF.

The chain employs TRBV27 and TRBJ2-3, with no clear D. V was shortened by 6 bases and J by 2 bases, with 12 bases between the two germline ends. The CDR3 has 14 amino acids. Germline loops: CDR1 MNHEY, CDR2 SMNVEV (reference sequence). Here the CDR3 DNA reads TGTGCCAGCAGACGGGTCCCAACCACAGATACGCAGTATTTT. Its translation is CASRRVPTTDTQYF.

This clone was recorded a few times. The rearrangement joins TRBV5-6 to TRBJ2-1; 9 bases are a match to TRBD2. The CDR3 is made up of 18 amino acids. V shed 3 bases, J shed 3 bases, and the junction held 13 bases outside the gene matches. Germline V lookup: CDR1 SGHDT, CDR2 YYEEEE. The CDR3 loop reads CASSSAGFGLANYNEQFF. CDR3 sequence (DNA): TGTGCCAGCAGCTCCGCGGGCTTCGGACTAGCGAACTACAATGAGCAGTTCTTC.

DNA of the CDR3: TGTGCCAGCAGCACCCTAGCGGGAGTAGACGGCACAGATACGCAGTATTTT. This translates into CASSTLAGVDGTDTQYF. The rearrangement uses TRBV14 and TRBJ2-3, with TRBD2 matching over 10 bases. There are 17 residues in the CDR3. Trimming at V came to 5 bases and at J to 1 base, leaving 9 bases not matched to a gene. CDR1 is SGHDN and CDR2 is FVKESK in the germline V gene.

The CDR3 reads CASSLKSDRSYEQYF. The CDR3 DNA is TGTGCCAGCAGCTTAAAGTCAGATCGCTCCTACGAGCAGTACTTC. The chain employs TRBV11-3 and TRBJ2-7, with unresolved D. The CDR3 has 15 amino acids. Germline CDR1 SGHNT, CDR2 YENEEA. V lost 2 bases, J lost 0 bases, and 11 bases lay in between.

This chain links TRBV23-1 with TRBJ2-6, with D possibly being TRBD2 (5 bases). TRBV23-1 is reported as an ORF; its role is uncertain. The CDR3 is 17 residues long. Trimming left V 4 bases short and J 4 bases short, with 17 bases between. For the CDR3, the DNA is TGCGCCAGCAGTCGAGGCAGGTGGAGGAGGGGGGCCAACGTCCTGACTTTC. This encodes CASSRGRWRRGANVLTF.

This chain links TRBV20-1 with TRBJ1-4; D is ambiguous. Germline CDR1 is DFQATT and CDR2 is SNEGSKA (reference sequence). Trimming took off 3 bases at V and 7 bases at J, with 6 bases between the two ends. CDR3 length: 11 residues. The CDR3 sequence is CSASEGEKLFF. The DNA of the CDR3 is TGCAGTGCTAGTGAGGGTGAAAAACTGTTTTTT.

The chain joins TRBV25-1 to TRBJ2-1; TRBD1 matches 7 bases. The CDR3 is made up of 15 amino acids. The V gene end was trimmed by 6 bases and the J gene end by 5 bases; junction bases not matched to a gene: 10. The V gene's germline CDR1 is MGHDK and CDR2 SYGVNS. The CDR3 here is CASSGLLTGHNEQFF. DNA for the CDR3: TGTGCCAGCAGCGGTCTCTTGACAGGGCACAATGAGCAGTTCTTC.

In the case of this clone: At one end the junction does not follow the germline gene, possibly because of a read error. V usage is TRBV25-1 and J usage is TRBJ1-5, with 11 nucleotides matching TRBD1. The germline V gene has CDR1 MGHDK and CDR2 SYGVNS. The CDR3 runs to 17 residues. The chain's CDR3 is CANSGVPGQGGDQPQHF. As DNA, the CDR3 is TGTGCCAACAGTGGGGTCCCGGGACAGGGGGGGGATCAGCCCCAGCATTTT.

The CDR3 is CASSYSNRGQETQYF. The CDR3 DNA reads as TGTGCCAGCAGTTACTCTAACAGGGGACAAGAGACCCAGTACTTC. The chain uses TRBV6-6 and TRBJ2-5, with 7 bases fitting TRBD1. Per the germline V gene, CDR1 is MNHNY and CDR2 is SVGAGI (reference sequence). V trimming: 0 bases; J trimming: 2 bases; junction bases outside the gene matches: 3. CDR3 length equals 15 residues.

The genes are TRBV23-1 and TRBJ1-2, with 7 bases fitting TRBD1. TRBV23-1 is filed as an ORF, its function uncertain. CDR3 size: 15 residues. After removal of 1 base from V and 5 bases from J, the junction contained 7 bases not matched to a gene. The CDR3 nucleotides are TGCGCCAGCAGTCAATTGGCAGGGGGAGGTTATGGCTACACCTTC. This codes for CASSQLAGGGYGYTF.

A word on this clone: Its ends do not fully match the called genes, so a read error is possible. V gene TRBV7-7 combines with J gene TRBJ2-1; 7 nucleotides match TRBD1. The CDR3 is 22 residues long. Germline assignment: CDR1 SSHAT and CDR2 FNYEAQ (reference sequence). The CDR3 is CASSLIVQTGTVTGKPPGEQFF. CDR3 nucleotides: TGTGCTAGCAGCTTAATCGTCCAAACAGGGACAGTTACCGGGAAGCCACCAGGTGAGCAGTTCTTC.

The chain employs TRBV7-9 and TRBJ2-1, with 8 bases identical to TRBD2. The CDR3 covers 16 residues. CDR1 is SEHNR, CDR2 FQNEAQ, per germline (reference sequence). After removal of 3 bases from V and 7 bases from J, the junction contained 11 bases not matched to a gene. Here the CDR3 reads CASSFTGLGGRNEQFF. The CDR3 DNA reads TGTGCCAGCAGCTTCACGGGACTAGGAGGAAGGAATGAGCAGTTCTTC.